These 10 T cell receptor beta chains share one sample of origin, sequenced in a study of human T cells and chemical hapten exposure. The total RNA was obtained from whole blood that was not fractionated. TCRdb recomputed calls from the 5' RACE reads with MiXCR, one row per CDR3 protein. Among some 150,000 distinct CDR3 sequences listed, 3.5% to 5% were seen once. The receptors derive from a female donor in good health.

This clonotype was seen at least ten times. V is TRBV2 and J is TRBJ2-5, with 11 bases lining up with TRBD2. This CDR3 region has 15 residues. Germline V gives CDR1 SNHLY, CDR2 FYNNEI. The J segment lost 6 bases and the V segment lost 5 bases, leaving 8 bases of the junction unmatched. CDR3 DNA sequence: TGTGCCAGCAGTATCCGACTAGCGGGAAGGCAGACCCAGTACTTC. Translating it yields CASSIRLAGRQTQYF.

This clonotype was picked up many times. The chain employs TRBV20-1 and TRBJ2-3; 11 bases map to TRBD2. The V gene's germline CDR1 is DFQATT and CDR2 SNEGSKA (reference sequence). The CDR3 length is 17 residues. After removal of 4 bases from V and 0 bases from J, the junction contained 9 bases not matched to a gene. The CDR3 nucleotides are TGCAGTGCTAAACCGGGACTAGCGGCGACTAGCACAGATACGCAGTATTTT. Translating it yields CSAKPGLAATSTDTQYF.

This clonotype was seen repeatedly, ten times or more. The chain carries TRBV20-1 and TRBJ1-3; D not certain. V was clipped by 3 bases and J by 0 bases, with 12 bases between them. Germline V CDR1 and CDR2: DFQATT, SNEGSKA (reference sequence). CDR3 length: 15 amino acids. CDR3 region: CSASRRATSGNTIYF. The DNA of the CDR3 is TGCAGTGCTAGTAGACGTGCCACCTCTGGAAACACCATATATTTT.

On this clonotype: A much larger clone is a single base away; this may be a read error. This chain joins TRBV13 and TRBJ2-7, with 9 bases identical to TRBD1. Per germline, CDR1 PRHDT and CDR2 FYEKMQ (reference sequence). The CDR3 sequence is 16 residues long. Trimming cost V 4 bases and J 6 bases; bases outside gene matches: 13. CDR3 DNA sequence: TGTGCCAGCAGCTCGGAAAACCGGGACAGGGAGGGCGAGCAGTACTTC. Translating gives CASSSENRDREGEQYF. Full variable domain (missing parts from reference TRBV13 and TRBJ2-7): AAGVIQSPRHLIKEKRETATLKCYPIPRHDTVYWYQQGPGQDPQFLISFYEKMQSDKGSIPDRFSAQQFSDYHSELNMSSLELGDSALYFCASSSENRDREGEQYFGPGTRLTVT.

This clonotype showed up many times. The chain links TRBV3-1 to TRBJ2-5; tentative D call: TRBD1 (5 bases). CDR1 LGHDT and CDR2 YNNKEL come from the germline V gene (reference sequence). Deletions cut 6 bases from V and 4 bases from J, with 9 bases between. The CDR3 extends over 12 amino acids. DNA for the CDR3: TGTGCCAGCAGAGACAGAATAGAGACCCAGTACTTC. It translates to CASRDRIETQYF.

This clonotype was counted at least ten times. V and J are TRBV3-1 and TRBJ1-4; 9 bases are shared with TRBD1. The CDR3 totals 16 residues. Germline V lookup: CDR1 LGHDT, CDR2 YNNKEL (reference sequence). The V and J ends lost 1 base and 8 bases, in that order; junction bases with no gene match: 8. The CDR3: CASSQVLGTGWEKLFF. The CDR3 DNA reads as TGTGCCAGCAGCCAAGTTCTGGGGACAGGGTGGGAAAAACTGTTTTTT.

This clonotype showed up many times. The chain combines TRBV7-2 with TRBJ1-1; D is unresolved. Trimming pared 5 bases from V and 5 bases from J, leaving 15 bases between. The CDR3 totals 14 residues. CDR1 is SGHTA and CDR2 is FQGNSA in the germline V gene. CDR3 region: CASSLTAPSTEAFF. The CDR3 region has the DNA TGTGCCAGCAGCCTTACAGCCCCTTCGACTGAAGCTTTCTTT.

This clonotype has ten or more counts. The chain has TRBV6-5 and TRBJ2-7; maybe TRBD1 (6 bases). The CDR3 covers 14 residues. The germline V gene encodes CDR1 MNHEY and CDR2 SVGAGI. V was trimmed by 4 bases and J by 4 bases, leaving 14 bases between them. Written as DNA, the CDR3 is TGTGCCAGCAGTTCGTCCGGGACATATTACGAGCAGTACTTC. The encoded protein is CASSSSGTYYEQYF.

This clonotype showed up many times. The chain combines TRBV7-2 with TRBJ2-5; D not resolved. Trimming stripped 1 base from V and 9 bases from J, with 15 bases between. CDR1 is SGHTA and CDR2 is FQGNSA in the germline V gene. CDR3 length equals 14 residues. The CDR3 sequence is CASSLDGPLGSQYF. The CDR3 region has the DNA TGTGCCAGCAGCTTAGACGGTCCCCTGGGATCCCAGTACTTC.

Many counts were recorded for this clonotype. This chain links TRBV25-1 with TRBJ2-3; D is unclear. The CDR3 length is 14 residues. V was cut by 6 bases and J by 4 bases, with 14 bases left in between. Germline CDR1 reads MGHDK; CDR2 reads SYGVNS. CDR3 amino acids: CASSPPGVADTQYF. Here the CDR3 DNA reads TGTGCCAGCAGCCCTCCCGGTGTGGCAGATACGCAGTATTTT.